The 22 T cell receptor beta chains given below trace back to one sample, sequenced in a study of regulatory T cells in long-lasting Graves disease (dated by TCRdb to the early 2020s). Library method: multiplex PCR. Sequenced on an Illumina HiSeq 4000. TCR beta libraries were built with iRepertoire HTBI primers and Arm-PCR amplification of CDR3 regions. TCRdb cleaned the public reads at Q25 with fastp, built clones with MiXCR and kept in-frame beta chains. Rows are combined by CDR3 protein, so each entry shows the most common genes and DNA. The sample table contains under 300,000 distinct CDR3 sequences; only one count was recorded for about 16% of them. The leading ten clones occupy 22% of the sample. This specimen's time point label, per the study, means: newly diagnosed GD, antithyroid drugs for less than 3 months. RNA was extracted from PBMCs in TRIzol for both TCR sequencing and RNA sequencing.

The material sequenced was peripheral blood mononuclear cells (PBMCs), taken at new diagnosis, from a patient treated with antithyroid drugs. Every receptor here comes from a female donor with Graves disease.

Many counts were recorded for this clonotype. The CDR3 loop is CASSAAGGYEQYF. The CDR3 DNA reads TGTGCCAGCAGCGCGGCGGGAGGATACGAGCAGTACTTC. The chain combines TRBV11-2 with TRBJ2-7; 8 bases map to TRBD2. The CDR3 runs 13 residues. V lost 5 bases to trimming and J lost 4 bases; unmatched junction nucleotides: 4. Germline V gene data show CDR1 as SGHAT and CDR2 as FQNNGV.

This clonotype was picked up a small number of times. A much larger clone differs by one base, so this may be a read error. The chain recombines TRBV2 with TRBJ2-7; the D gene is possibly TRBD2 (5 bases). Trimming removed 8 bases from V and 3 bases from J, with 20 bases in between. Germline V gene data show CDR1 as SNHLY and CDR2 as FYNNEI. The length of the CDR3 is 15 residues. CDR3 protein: CASRSLLAQGYEQYF. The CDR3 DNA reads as TGTGCCAGCCGTAGTCTGCTAGCCCAAGGCTACGAGCAGTACTTC.

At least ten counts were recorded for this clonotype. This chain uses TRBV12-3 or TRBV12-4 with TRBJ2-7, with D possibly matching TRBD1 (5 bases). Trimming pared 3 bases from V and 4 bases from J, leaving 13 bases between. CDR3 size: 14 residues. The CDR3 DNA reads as TGTGCCAGCAGTTTTGACGTAGGGGCTTACGAGCAGTACTTC. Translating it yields CASSFDVGAYEQYF.

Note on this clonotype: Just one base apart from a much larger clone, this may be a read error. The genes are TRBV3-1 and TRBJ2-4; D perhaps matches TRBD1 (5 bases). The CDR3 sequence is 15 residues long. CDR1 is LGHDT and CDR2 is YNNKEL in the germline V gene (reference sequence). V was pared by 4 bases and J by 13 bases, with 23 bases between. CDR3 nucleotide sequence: TGTGCCAGCAGCCTAGACCAGGGCATCGGCAATGAGCAGTACTTC. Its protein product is CASSLDQGIGNEQYF.

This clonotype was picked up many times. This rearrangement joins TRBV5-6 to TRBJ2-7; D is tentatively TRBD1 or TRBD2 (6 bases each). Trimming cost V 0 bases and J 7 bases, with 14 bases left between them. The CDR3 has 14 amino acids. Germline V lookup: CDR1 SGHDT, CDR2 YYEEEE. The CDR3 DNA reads TGTGCCAGCAGCTTGGGCAGGGGAGGTGCGGAGCAGTACTTC. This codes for CASSLGRGGAEQYF. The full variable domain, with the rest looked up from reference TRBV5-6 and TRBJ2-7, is DAGVTQSPTHLIKTRGQQVTLRCSPKSGHDTVSWYQQALGQGPQFIFQYYEEEERQRGNFPDRFSGHQFPNYSSELNVNALLLGDSALYLCASSLGRGGAEQYFGPGTRLTVT.

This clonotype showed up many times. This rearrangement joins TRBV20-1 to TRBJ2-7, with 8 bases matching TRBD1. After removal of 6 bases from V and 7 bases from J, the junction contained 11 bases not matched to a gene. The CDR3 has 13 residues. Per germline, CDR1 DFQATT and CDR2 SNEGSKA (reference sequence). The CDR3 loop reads CSAPGQGAWEQYF. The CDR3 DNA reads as TGCAGTGCCCCCGGGCAGGGGGCATGGGAGCAGTACTTC.

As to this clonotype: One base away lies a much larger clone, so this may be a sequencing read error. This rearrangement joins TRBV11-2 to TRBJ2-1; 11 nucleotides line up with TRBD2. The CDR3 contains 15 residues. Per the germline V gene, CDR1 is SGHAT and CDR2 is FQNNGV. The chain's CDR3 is CASPMGLAAVGEQSF. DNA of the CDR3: TGTGCCAGCCCGATGGGACTAGCGGCGGTGGGTGAGCAGTCCTTC.

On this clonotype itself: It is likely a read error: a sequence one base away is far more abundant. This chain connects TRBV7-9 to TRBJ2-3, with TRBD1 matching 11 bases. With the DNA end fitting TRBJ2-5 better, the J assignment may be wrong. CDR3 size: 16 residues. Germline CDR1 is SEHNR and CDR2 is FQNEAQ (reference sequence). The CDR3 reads CAGSLAGTGGPETQYF. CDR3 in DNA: TGTGCCGGCAGCTTAGCCGGGACAGGGGGGCCGGAGACCCAGTACTTC.

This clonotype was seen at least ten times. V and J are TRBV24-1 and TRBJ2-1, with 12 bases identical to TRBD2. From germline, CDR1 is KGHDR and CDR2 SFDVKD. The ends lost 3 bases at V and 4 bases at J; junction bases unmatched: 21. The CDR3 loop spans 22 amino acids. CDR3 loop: CATSDTGRALAGGPRWYNEQFF. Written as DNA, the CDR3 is TGTGCCACCAGTGATACGGGACGGGCACTAGCGGGAGGCCCCCGGTGGTACAATGAGCAGTTCTTC.

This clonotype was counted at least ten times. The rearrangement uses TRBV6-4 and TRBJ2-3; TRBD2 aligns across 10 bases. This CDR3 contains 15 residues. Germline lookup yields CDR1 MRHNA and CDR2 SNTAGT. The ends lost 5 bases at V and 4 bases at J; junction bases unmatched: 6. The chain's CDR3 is CASSRTSGTSDTQYF. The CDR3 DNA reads TGTGCCAGCAGTCGGACTAGCGGAACCTCAGATACGCAGTATTTT.

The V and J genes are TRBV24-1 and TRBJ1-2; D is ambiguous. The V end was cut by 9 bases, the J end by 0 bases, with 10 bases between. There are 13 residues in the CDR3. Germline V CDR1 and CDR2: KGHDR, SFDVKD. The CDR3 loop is CATSRSPNYGYTF. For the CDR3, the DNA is TGTGCCACCTCGCGGTCGCCTAACTATGGCTACACCTTC.

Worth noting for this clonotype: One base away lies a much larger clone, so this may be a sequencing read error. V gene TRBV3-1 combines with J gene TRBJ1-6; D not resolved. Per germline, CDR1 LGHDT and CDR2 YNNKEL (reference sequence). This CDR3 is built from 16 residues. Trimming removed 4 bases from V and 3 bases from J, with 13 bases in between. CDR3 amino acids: CASSRELGNYNSPLHF. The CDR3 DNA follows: TGTGCCAGCAGCCGAGAGCTGGGGAACTATAATTCACCCCTCCACTTT.

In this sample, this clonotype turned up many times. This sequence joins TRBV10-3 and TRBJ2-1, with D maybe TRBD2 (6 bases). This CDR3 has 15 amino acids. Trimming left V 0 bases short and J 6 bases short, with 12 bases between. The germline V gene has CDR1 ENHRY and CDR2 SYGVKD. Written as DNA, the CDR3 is TGTGCCATCAGTGAGTCAGCCGGGGACTTCAATGAGCAGTTCTTC. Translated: CAISESAGDFNEQFF.

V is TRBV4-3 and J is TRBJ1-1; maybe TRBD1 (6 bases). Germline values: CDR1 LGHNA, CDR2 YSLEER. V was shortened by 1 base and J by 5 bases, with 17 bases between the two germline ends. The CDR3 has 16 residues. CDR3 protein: CASSQGLGGPDTEAFF. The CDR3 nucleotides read TGCGCCAGCAGCCAAGGATTAGGGGGGCCGGATACTGAAGCTTTCTTT.

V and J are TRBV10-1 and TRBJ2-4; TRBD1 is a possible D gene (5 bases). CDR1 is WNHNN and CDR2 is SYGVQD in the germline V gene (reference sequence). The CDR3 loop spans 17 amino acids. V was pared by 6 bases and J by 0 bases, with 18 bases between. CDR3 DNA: TGCGCCAGCAGCTTCCCCCAGACAGTCGGAGCCAAAAACATTCAGTACTTC. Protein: CASSFPQTVGAKNIQYF.

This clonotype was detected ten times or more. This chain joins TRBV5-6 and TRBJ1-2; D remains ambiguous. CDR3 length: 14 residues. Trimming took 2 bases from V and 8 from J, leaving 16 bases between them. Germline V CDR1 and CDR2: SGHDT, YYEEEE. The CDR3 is CASSLDRGSRGYTF. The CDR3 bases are TGTGCCAGCAGCTTAGACCGCGGTTCACGGGGCTACACCTTC.

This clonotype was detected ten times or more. Written as DNA, the CDR3 is TGTGCCAGCAGCGTAGAAGGGAGGGCCAGGAATGAGCAGTTCTTC. The encoded protein is CASSVEGRARNEQFF. The chain has TRBV9 and TRBJ2-1; 7 bases map to TRBD2. The CDR3 consists of 15 residues. Trimming cost V 0 bases and J 7 bases; bases outside gene matches: 7. The germline V gene encodes CDR1 SGDLS and CDR2 YYNGEE. Filled out from reference TRBV9 and TRBJ2-1, the complete variable domain reads DSGVTQTPKHLITATGQRVTLRCSPRSGDLSVYWYQQSLDQGLQFLIQYYNGEERAKGNILERFSAQQFPDLHSELNLSSLELGDSALYFCASSVEGRARNEQFFGPGTRLTVL.

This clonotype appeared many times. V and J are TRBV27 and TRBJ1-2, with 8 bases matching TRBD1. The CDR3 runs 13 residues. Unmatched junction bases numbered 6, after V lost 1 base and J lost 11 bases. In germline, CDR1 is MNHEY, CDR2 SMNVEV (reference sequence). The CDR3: CASSLFGQGWYTF. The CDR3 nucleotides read TGTGCCAGCAGTTTATTCGGACAGGGATGGTACACCTTC.

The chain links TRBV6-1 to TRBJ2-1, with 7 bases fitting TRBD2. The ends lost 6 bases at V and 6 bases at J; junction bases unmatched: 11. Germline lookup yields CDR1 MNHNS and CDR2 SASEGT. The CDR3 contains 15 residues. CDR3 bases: TGTGCCAGCAGAACAGGTTGGCGGGAGAGCAATGAGCAGTTCTTC. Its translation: CASRTGWRESNEQFF.

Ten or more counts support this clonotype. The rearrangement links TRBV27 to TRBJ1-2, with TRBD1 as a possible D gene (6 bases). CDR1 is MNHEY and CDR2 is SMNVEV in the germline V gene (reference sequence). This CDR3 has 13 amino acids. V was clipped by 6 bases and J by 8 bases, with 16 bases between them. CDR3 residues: CASRITGYGGYTF. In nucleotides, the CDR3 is TGTGCCAGCAGAATCACAGGGTACGGAGGCTACACCTTC.

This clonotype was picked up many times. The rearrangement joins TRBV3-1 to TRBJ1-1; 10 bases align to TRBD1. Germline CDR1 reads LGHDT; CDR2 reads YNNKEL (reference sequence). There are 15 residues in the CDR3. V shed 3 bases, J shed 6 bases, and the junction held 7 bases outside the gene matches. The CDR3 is CASSQGDRGRAEAFF. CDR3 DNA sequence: TGTGCCAGCAGCCAGGGGGACAGGGGAAGGGCTGAAGCTTTCTTT.

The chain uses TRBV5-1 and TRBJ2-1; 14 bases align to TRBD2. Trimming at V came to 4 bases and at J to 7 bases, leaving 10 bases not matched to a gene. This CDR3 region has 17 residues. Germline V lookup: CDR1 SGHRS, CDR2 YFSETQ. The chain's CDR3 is CASSIQPGLAGENEQFF. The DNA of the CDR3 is TGCGCCAGCAGCATCCAACCGGGACTAGCGGGAGAGAATGAGCAGTTCTTC.